Presented here are 19 T cell receptor beta chains from one specimen sequenced in a study of cytomegalovirus exposure and HLA in healthy donors. Only in-frame clones appear in the TCRdb table, and some are missing; sequencing was by immunoSEQ multiplex PCR. This sample yields approximately 160,000 clones, of which just under 90% are seen a single time; 3.5% to 4.5% belongs to the top ten. The sample taken for sequencing was PBMCs. Receptors were obtained from a man younger than 30 in good health and CMV-seropositive.

This clone was detected once. This chain uses TRBV7-9 with TRBJ2-3; 13 nucleotides align to TRBD2. V was clipped by 4 bases and J by 4 bases; unmatched bases: 2. Per the germline V gene, CDR1 is SEHNR and CDR2 is FQNEAQ (reference sequence). The CDR3 length is 15 residues. CDR3 protein: CASSSGTSGADTQYF. For the CDR3, the DNA is TGTGCCAGCAGCTCCGGGACTAGCGGGGCAGATACGCAGTATTTT.

This chain uses TRBV19 with TRBJ1-5; 10 bases line up with TRBD1. CDR3 length: 17 amino acids. V lost 3 bases and J lost 0; bases outside the gene matches: 5. Germline CDR1 LNHDA, CDR2 SQIVND (reference sequence). As DNA, the CDR3 is TGTGCCAGTAGTATCCAGACAGGGGGCGCTAGCAATCAGCCCCAGCATTTT. Amino acid sequence: CASSIQTGGASNQPQHF.

This chain uses TRBV5-1 with TRBJ2-5; 7 bases fit TRBD1. V was clipped by 4 bases and J by 1 base; unmatched bases: 4. Germline CDR1 and CDR2: SGHRS and YFSETQ. CDR3 size: 14 residues. The CDR3 protein is CASSVRDSQETQYF. CDR3 in DNA: TGCGCCAGCAGCGTCCGGGACAGCCAAGAGACCCAGTACTTC.

The rearrangement uses TRBV6-5 and TRBJ2-7; 8 bases agree with TRBD2. The CDR3 spans 16 residues. With 0 bases clipped from V and 4 bases from J, the junction kept 8 bases outside the gene matches. Germline V gene sequence: CDR1 MNHEY, CDR2 SVGAGI. The CDR3 protein is CASSYSDSGATYEQYF. The CDR3, as DNA: TGTGCCAGCAGTTACTCGGATAGCGGGGCGACTTACGAGCAGTACTTC.

The sample holds one count of this clone. The chain couples TRBV9 to TRBJ2-4; perhaps TRBD2 as D (5 bases). Germline loops: CDR1 SGDLS, CDR2 YYNGEE. The CDR3 loop spans 13 amino acids. The ends were cut back, 3 bases at V and 8 bases at J, with 12 bases in the middle. CDR3 residues: CASSDRTGDIQYF. CDR3 nucleotides: TGTGCCAGCAGCGACCGGACTGGGGACATTCAGTACTTC.

V usage is TRBV4-1 and J usage is TRBJ2-1; 7 positions match TRBD2. Trimming at V came to 3 bases and at J to 3 bases, leaving 17 bases not matched to a gene. This CDR3 has 19 amino acids. CDR1 and CDR2 from the germline V gene are MGHRA and YSYEKL. CDR3 sequence reads: CASSHRKPLLAGGYNEQFF. CDR3 in DNA: TGCGCCAGCAGCCACCGAAAGCCCCTATTAGCGGGTGGCTACAATGAGCAGTTCTTC.

This clone was picked up one time. V gene TRBV5-4 combines with J gene TRBJ2-7; TRBD2 is a possible D gene (5 bases). Trimming left V 5 bases short and J 2 bases short, with 14 bases between. The CDR3 consists of 14 residues. The germline V gene has CDR1 SGHNT and CDR2 YYREEE (reference sequence). The CDR3 DNA reads TGTGCCAGCAGGACCCGGGGTACCACCTACGAGCAGTACTTC. Amino acid sequence: CASRTRGTTYEQYF. Filled out from reference TRBV5-4 and TRBJ2-7, the complete variable domain reads ETGVTQSPTHLIKTRGQQVTLRCSSQSGHNTVSWYQQALGQGPQFIFQYYREEENGRGNFPPRFSGLQFPNYSSELNVNALELDDSALYLCASRTRGTTYEQYFGPGTRLTVT.

The chain is built from TRBV6-5 and TRBJ2-5, with 9 bases identical to TRBD2. V gave up 2 bases and J gave up 5 bases; unmatched junction bases: 9. From germline, CDR1 is MNHEY and CDR2 SVGAGI. CDR3 length: 16 residues. The CDR3 sequence is CASSYPTSGGGETQYF. The CDR3 bases are TGTGCCAGCAGTTACCCGACTAGCGGAGGTGGGGAGACCCAGTACTTC.

This clone was seen only once. The chain carries TRBV5-1 and TRBJ2-6, with TRBD1 identical over 7 bases. Unmatched junction bases numbered 6, after V lost 0 bases and J lost 0 bases. This CDR3 contains 18 residues. Germline V CDR1 and CDR2: SGHRS, YFSETQ. The CDR3 loop is CASSLGGTDFSGANVLTF. In DNA, the CDR3 is TGCGCCAGCAGCTTGGGGGGGACAGATTTCTCTGGGGCCAACGTCCTGACTTTC.

This chain links TRBV7-3 with TRBJ2-3; D might be TRBD1 (6 bases). The CDR3 is made up of 16 amino acids. With 5 bases removed from V and 1 base from J, the gap between germline ends came to 16 bases. Germline V gene data show CDR1 as SGHTA and CDR2 as FQGTGA. The CDR3 DNA is TGTGCCAGCAGCCGCTCAGGGGCGAGGGGCACAGATACGCAGTATTTT. This codes for CASSRSGARGTDTQYF.

The gene calls are TRBV2 and TRBJ2-7; D is unresolved. Germline assignment: CDR1 SNHLY and CDR2 FYNNEI. V dropped 2 bases and J dropped 4 bases, with 3 bases sitting between them. The CDR3 is 11 residues long. The CDR3 loop is CASSELYEQYF. CDR3 coding DNA: TGTGCCAGCAGTGAACTATACGAGCAGTACTTC.

This clone was counted between two and nine times. At one end the junction does not follow the germline gene, possibly because of a read error. V is TRBV7-7 and J is TRBJ2-1; D possibly corresponds to TRBD2 (6 bases). The CDR3 contains 14 residues. Germline V gene lookup returns CDR1 SSHAT and CDR2 FNYEAQ (reference sequence). CDR3 residues: CASSSGLLGHEQFF. The CDR3 coding sequence is TGTGCTAGCAGCTCGGGACTTCTTGGGCATGAGCAGTTCTTC. The full variable domain, completed using reference TRBV7-7 and TRBJ2-1, is GAGVSQSPRYKVTKRGQDVTLRCDPISSHATLYWYQQALGQGPEFLTYFNYEAQPDKSGLPSDRFSAERPEGSISTLTIQRTEQRDSAMYRCASSSGLLGHEQFFGPGTRLTVL.

In its sample, this clone was seen a few times. The chain has TRBV5-1 and TRBJ2-7, with D possibly matching TRBD2 (7 bases). The CDR3 covers 18 residues. V was shortened by 0 bases and J by 0 bases, with 19 bases between the two germline ends. Germline V CDR1 and CDR2: SGHRS, YFSETQ. CDR3: CASSLGSLGASGSYEQYF. The CDR3 DNA is TGCGCCAGCAGCTTGGGTAGTTTGGGGGCTAGCGGCTCCTACGAGCAGTACTTC.

The table lists this clone with a count of one. This rearrangement joins TRBV19 to TRBJ2-7; 9 bases are a match to TRBD2. The CDR3 contains 14 residues. Trimming cost V 10 bases and J 6 bases; bases outside gene matches: 13. CDR1 is LNHDA, CDR2 SQIVND, per germline (reference sequence). Here the CDR3 DNA reads TGTGCCACCCTCCCCTCCGCGGGAGGGCGCGAGCAGTACTTC. Translation: CATLPSAGGREQYF.

The V gene is TRBV30, the J gene TRBJ2-7, with D perhaps matching TRBD2 (6 bases). Trimming left V 5 bases short and J 4 bases short, with 15 bases between. CDR1 is GTSNPN and CDR2 is SVGIG in the germline V gene (reference sequence). The CDR3 runs 13 residues. Written as DNA, the CDR3 is TGTGCCTGGGGGGACTCGCGGGTGTACGAGCAGTACTTC. It is translated as CAWGDSRVYEQYF.

This chain joins TRBV21-1 and TRBJ1-4; TRBD1 is taken as the D call from the table, unchecked against the DNA. TRBV21-1 is a recognized pseudogene. The CDR3 is made up of 16 amino acids. CDR3 nucleotide sequence: TGTGCCAGCAGCAAAGGGGGGACAGGGATCAGTGAAAAACTGTTTTTT. Translated, it gives CASSKGGTGISEKLFF.

The rearrangement joins TRBV5-1 to TRBJ2-2; 9 bases line up with TRBD1. J was trimmed by 6 bases and V by 2 bases; bases with no gene match: 8. Germline V gives CDR1 SGHRS, CDR2 YFSETQ. CDR3 length: 16 residues. DNA for the CDR3: TGCGCCAGCAGCTTCCGTACAGGGGGCGCCCCCGGGGAGCTGTTTTTT. This encodes CASSFRTGGAPGELFF. Filled out from reference TRBV5-1 and TRBJ2-2, the complete variable domain reads KAGVTQTPRYLIKTRGQQVTLSCSPISGHRSVSWYQQTPGQGLQFLFEYFSETQRNKGNFPGRFSGRQFSNSRSEMNVSTLELGDSALYLCASSFRTGGAPGELFFGEGSRLTVL.

This clone came up once. The rearrangement uses TRBV7-2 and TRBJ2-7; 7 bases line up with TRBD2. J was trimmed by 7 bases and V by 5 bases; bases with no gene match: 14. CDR3 length equals 15 residues. CDR1 and CDR2 from the germline V gene are SGHTA and FQGNSA. The CDR3 DNA follows: TGTGCCAGCAGCACAGCGGGACCAGACCTTGGGGAGCAGTACTTC. Translation gives CASSTAGPDLGEQYF. The variable domain in full, with the rest retrieved from reference TRBV7-2 and TRBJ2-7, is GAGVSQSPSNKVTEKGKDVELRCDPISGHTALYWYRQSLGQGLEFLIYFQGNSAPDKSGLPSDRFSAERTGGSVSTLTIQRTQQEDSAVYLCASSTAGPDLGEQYFGPGTRLTVT.

The J gene is TRBJ2-7, the V gene TRBV5-4; 11 bases are a match to TRBD2. The CDR3 extends over 15 amino acids. Germline CDR1 and CDR2: SGHNT and YYREEE (reference sequence). V lost 7 bases, J lost 5 bases, and 11 bases stayed unmatched. The CDR3 spells CASGDKLAGADEQYF. In DNA, the CDR3 is TGTGCCAGCGGGGATAAACTAGCGGGAGCTGACGAGCAGTACTTC.